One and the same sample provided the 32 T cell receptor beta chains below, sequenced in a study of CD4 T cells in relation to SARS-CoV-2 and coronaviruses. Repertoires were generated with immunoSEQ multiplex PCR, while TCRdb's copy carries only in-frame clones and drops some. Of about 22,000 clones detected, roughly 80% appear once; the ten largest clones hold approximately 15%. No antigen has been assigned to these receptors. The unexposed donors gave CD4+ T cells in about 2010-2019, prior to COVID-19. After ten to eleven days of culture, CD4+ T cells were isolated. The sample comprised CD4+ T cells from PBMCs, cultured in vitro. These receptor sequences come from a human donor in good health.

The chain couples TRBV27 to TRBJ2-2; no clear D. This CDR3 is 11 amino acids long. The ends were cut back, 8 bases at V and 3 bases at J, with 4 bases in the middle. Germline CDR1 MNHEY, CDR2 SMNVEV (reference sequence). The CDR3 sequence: CASRHTGELFF. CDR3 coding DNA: TGTGCCAGCCGCCACACCGGGGAGCTGTTTTTT.

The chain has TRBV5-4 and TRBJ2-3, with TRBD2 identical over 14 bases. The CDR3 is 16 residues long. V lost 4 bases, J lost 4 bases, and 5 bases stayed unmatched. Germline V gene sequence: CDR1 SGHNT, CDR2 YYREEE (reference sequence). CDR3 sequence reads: CASSTGTSGSPDTQYF. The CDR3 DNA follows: TGTGCCAGCAGCACCGGGACTAGCGGGAGCCCAGATACGCAGTATTTT. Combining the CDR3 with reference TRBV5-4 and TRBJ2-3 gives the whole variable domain ETGVTQSPTHLIKTRGQQVTLRCSSQSGHNTVSWYQQALGQGPQFIFQYYREEENGRGNFPPRFSGLQFPNYSSELNVNALELDDSALYLCASSTGTSGSPDTQYFGPGTRLTVL.

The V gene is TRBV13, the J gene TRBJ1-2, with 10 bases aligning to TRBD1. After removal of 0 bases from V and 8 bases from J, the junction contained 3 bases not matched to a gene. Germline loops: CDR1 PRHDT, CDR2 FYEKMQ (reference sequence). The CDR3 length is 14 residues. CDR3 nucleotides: TGTGCCAGCAGCTTAGGTCCGGGACAGGGGGGCTACACCTTC. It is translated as CASSLGPGQGGYTF. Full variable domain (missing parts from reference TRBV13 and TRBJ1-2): AAGVIQSPRHLIKEKRETATLKCYPIPRHDTVYWYQQGPGQDPQFLISFYEKMQSDKGSIPDRFSAQQFSDYHSELNMSSLELGDSALYFCASSLGPGQGGYTFGSGTRLTVV.

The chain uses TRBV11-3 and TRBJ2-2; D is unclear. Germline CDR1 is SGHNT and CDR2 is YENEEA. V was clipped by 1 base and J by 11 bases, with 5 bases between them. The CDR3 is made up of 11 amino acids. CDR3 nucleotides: TGTGCCAGCAGCTTAGGGAGAGAGCTGTTTTTT. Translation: CASSLGRELFF. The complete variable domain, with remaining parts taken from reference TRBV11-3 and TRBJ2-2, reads EAGVVQSPRYKIIEKKQPVAFWCNPISGHNTLYWYLQNLGQGPELLIRYENEEAVDDSQLPKDRFSAERLKGVDSTLKIQPAELGDSAVYLCASSLGRELFFGEGSRLTVL.

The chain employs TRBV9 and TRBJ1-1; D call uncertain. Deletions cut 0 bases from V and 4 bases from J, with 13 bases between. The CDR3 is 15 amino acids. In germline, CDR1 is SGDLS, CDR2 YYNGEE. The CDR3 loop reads CASSVGGNLGTEAFF. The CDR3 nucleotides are TGTGCCAGCAGCGTAGGAGGGAATTTGGGCACTGAAGCTTTCTTT.

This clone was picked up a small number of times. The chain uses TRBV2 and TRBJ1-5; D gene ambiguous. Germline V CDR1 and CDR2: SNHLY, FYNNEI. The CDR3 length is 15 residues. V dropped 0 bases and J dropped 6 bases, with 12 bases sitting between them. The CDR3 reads CASSEASVFVQPQHF. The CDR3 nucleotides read TGTGCCAGCAGTGAAGCTAGCGTGTTCGTTCAGCCCCAGCATTTT. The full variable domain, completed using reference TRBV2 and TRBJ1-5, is EPEVTQTPSHQVTQMGQEVILRCVPISNHLYFYWYRQILGQKVEFLVSFYNNEISEKSEIFDDQFSVERPDGSNFTLKIRSTKLEDSAMYFCASSEASVFVQPQHFGDGTRLSIL.

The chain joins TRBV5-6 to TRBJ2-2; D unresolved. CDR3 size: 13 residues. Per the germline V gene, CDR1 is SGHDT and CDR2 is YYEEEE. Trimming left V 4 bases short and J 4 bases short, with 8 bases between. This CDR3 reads CASSRGRTGELFF. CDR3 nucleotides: TGTGCCAGCAGCCGAGGTCGCACCGGGGAGCTGTTTTTT.

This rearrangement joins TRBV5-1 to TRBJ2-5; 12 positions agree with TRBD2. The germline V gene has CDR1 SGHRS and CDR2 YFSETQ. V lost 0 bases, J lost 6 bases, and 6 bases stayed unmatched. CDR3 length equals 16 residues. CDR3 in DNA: TGCGCCAGCAGCTTGGCAATGACTAGCGGGAGTAAGACCCAGTACTTC. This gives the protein CASSLAMTSGSKTQYF.

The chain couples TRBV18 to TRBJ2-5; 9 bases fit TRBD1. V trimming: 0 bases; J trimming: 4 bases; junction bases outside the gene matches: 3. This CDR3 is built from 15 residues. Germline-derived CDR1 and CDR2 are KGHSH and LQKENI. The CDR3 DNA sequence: TGTGCCAGCTCACCACCAACAGGGGGCTCAGAGACCCAGTACTTC. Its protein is CASSPPTGGSETQYF.

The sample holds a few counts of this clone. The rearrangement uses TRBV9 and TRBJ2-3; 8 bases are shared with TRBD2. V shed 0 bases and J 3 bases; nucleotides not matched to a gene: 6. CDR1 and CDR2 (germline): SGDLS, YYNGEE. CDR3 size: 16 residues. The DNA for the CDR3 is TGTGCCAGCAGCGTAGCGGGAGGGTCAAATACAGATACGCAGTATTTT. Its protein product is CASSVAGGSNTDTQYF.

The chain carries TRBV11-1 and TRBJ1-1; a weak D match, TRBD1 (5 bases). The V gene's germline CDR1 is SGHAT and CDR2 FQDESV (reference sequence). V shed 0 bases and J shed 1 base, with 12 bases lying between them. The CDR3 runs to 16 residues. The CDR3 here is CASSLALGGENTEAFF. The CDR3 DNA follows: TGTGCCAGCAGCTTAGCGTTGGGAGGGGAGAACACTGAAGCTTTCTTT.

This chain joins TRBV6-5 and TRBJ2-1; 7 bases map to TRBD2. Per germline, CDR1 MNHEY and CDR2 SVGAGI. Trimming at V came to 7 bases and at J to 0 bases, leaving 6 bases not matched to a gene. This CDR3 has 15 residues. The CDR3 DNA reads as TGTGCCAGCACACCTAGCGGAGGCTCCTACAATGAGCAGTTCTTC. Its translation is CASTPSGGSYNEQFF.

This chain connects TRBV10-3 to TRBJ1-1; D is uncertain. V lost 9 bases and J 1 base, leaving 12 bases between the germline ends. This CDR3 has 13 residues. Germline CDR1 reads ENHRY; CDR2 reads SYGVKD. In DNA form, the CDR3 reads TGTGCCATTGGAGTGGCACAGAACACTGAAGCTTTCTTT. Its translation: CAIGVAQNTEAFF.

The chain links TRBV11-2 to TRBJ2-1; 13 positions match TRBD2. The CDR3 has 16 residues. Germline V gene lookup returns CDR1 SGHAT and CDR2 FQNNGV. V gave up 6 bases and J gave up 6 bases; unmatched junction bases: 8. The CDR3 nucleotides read TGTGCCAGCAGACGGCAAGGGACTAGCGGGATCAATGAGCAGTTCTTC. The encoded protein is CASRRQGTSGINEQFF.

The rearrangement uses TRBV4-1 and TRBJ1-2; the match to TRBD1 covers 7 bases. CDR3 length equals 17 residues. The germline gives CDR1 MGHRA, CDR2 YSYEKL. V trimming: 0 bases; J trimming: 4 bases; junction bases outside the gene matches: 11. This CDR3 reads CASSQETQGPRGYGYTF. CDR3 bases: TGCGCCAGCAGCCAAGAAACACAGGGGCCGAGGGGCTATGGCTACACCTTC.

Here the CDR3 reads CASSMLLETTFF. The CDR3 region has the DNA TGTGCCAGCAGCATGCTCCTGGAGACGACTTTCTTT. This chain links TRBV5-8 with TRBJ1-1, with D uncertain. V was shortened by 4 bases and J by 12 bases, with 16 bases between the two germline ends. The CDR3 has 12 residues. The germline gives CDR1 SGHTS, CDR2 YDEGEE.

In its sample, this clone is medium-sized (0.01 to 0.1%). The CDR3 DNA is TGTGCCAGCAGCCGATCCGGGACAGGTCCTATGAGCTACACCTTC. Amino acid sequence: CASSRSGTGPMSYTF. The chain links TRBV3-1 (or the pseudogene TRBV3-2) to TRBJ1-2; TRBD1 matches at 8 bases. Germline CDR1 LGHDT, CDR2 YNNKEL (reference sequence). The CDR3 extends over 15 amino acids. The junction had 13 bases not matched to a gene; V was cut back by 4 bases and J by 9 bases.

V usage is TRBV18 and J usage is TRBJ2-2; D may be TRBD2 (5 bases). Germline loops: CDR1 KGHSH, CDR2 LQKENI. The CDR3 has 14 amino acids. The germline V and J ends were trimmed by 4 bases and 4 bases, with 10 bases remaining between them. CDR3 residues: CASSLSRGTGELFF. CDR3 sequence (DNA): TGTGCCAGCTCACTGTCCCGGGGCACCGGGGAGCTGTTTTTT.

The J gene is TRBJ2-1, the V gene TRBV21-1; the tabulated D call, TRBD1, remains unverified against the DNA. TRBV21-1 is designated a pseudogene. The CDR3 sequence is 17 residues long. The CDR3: CASSKASDRGHANEQFF. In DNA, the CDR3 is TGTGCCAGCAGCAAAGCCTCCGACAGGGGGCACGCAAATGAGCAGTTCTTC.

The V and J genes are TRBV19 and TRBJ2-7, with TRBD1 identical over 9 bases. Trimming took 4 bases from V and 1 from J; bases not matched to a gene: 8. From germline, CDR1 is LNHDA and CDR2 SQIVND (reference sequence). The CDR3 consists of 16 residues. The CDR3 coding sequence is TGTGCCAGTAGTACGTCACAGGGGGCGAGTTCCTACGAGCAGTACTTC. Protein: CASSTSQGASSYEQYF.

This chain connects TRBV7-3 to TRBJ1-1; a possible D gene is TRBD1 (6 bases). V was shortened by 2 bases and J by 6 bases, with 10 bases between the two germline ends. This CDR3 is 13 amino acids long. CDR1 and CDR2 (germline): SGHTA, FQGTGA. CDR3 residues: CASSLGGGAEAFF. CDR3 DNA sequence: TGTGCCAGCAGCTTAGGAGGGGGGGCTGAAGCTTTCTTT.

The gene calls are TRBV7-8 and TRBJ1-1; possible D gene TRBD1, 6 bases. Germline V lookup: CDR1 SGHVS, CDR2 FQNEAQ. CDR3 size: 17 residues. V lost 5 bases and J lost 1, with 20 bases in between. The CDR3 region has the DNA TGTGCCAGCAGCCCCTTCGGGGGGGCTGGTACGAACACTGAAGCTTTCTTT. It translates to CASSPFGGAGTNTEAFF.

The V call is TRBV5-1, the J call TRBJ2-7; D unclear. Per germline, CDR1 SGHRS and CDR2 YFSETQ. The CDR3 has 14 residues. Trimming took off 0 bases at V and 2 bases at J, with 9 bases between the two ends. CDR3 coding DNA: TGCGCCAGCAGCTTGGGGTACGGAGCCTACGAGCAGTACTTC. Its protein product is CASSLGYGAYEQYF. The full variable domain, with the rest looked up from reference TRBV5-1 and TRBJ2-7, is KAGVTQTPRYLIKTRGQQVTLSCSPISGHRSVSWYQQTPGQGLQFLFEYFSETQRNKGNFPGRFSGRQFSNSRSEMNVSTLELGDSALYLCASSLGYGAYEQYFGPGTRLTVT.

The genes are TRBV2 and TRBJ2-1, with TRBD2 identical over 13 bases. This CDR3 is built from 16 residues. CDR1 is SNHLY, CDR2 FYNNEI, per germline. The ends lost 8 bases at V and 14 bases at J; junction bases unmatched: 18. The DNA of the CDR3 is TGTGCCAGCGACCCCGGCACTAGCGGGAGGGCCTCCCAAAAGTTCTTC. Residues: CASDPGTSGRASQKFF.

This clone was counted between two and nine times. The DNA of the CDR3 is TGCAGCGCCGAAGGCGAGGGCGTGGGAAAAAACGAGCAGTACTTC. Translated: CSAEGEGVGKNEQYF. The chain joins TRBV29-1 to TRBJ2-7; TRBD2 might be the D (5 bases). This CDR3 has 15 amino acids. Germline V gene data show CDR1 as SQVTM and CDR2 as ANQGSEA. Trimming shortened V by 7 bases and J by 5 bases, and 24 bases separated the two germline ends.

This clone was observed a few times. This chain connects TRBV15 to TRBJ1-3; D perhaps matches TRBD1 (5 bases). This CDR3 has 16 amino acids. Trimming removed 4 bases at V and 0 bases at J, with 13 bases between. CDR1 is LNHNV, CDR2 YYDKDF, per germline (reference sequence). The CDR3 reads CATSTRRQHSGNTIYF. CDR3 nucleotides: TGTGCCACCAGCACCAGAAGACAGCACTCTGGAAACACCATATATTTT.

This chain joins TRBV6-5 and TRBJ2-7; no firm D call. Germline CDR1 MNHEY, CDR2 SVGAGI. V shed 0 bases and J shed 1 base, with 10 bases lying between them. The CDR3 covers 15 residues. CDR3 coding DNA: TGTGCCAGCAGTTACTCCGCGGCTTTATCCTACGAGCAGTACTTC. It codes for CASSYSAALSYEQYF.

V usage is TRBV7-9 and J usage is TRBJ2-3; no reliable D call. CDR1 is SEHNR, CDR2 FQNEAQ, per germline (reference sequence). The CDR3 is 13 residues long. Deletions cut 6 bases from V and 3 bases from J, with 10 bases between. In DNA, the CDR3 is TGTGCCAGCAGAGATTACGGGACAGATACGCAGTATTTT. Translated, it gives CASRDYGTDTQYF.

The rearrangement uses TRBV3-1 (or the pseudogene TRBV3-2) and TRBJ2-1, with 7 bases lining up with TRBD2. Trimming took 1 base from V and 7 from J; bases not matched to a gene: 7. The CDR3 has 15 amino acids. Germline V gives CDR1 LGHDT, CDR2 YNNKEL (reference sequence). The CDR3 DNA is TGTGCCAGCAGCCAAGTATCGGGAGCGGGGAATGAGCAGTTCTTC. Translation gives CASSQVSGAGNEQFF.

CDR3 residues: CASSDGRGSVNTIYF. The DNA of the CDR3 is TGTGCCAGCAGCGACGGCAGGGGCAGTGTCAACACCATATATTTT. This chain connects TRBV6-1 to TRBJ1-3, with D possibly matching TRBD1 (6 bases). CDR1 and CDR2 (germline): MNHNS, SASEGT. The ends were cut back, 6 bases at V and 7 bases at J, with 19 bases in the middle. The CDR3 covers 15 residues.

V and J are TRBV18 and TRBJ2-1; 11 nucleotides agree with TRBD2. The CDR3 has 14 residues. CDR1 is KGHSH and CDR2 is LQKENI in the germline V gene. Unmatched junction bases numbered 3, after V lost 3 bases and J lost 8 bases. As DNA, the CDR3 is TGTGCCAGCTCACCCAAACTAGCGGGAGATGAGCAGTTCTTC. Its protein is CASSPKLAGDEQFF.

The CDR3 sequence is CASGSRETQYF. The CDR3 coding sequence is TGTGCTAGTGGTTCCCGAGAGACCCAGTACTTC. The chain employs TRBV12-5 and TRBJ2-5; D not certain. Germline V CDR1 and CDR2: LGHNT, FRNRAP. V was clipped by 4 bases and J by 4 bases, with 4 bases between them. The CDR3 runs to 11 residues.